This record covers a single T cell receptor beta chain. No antigen is known for it. This CDR3 has 15 residues. Trimming removed 5 bases at V and 0 bases at J, with 8 bases between. The germline V gene has CDR1 MNHNY and CDR2 SVGAGI (reference sequence). The sample originates from a study of cytotoxic CD8 clonotypes in ibrutinib-treated CLL. Study-level background: Complete response was seen in 2 patients and partial in approximately 24; roughly 12 progressed and around 14 stayed remitted after a median 68 months. Treatment had run for a median about 11 months, range 6 to 36, when response samples were taken. Study conclusions and caveats: Public clonotypes, an uncommon group, contracted or remained stable on treatment.

The protocol was immunoSEQ multiplex PCR, while the TCRdb copy is restricted to in-frame clones and leaves out a portion. The sample lists about 330,000 clones, roughly 70% occurring once. The chain combines TRBV6-6 with TRBJ2-6; D is ambiguous. The material sequenced was PBMCs, taken after 36 months of ibrutinib treatment. The clonotype was recovered from a human donor with chronic lymphocytic leukemia. The DNA of the CDR3 is TGTGCCAGCAGTCGGACGGCCTCTGGGGCCAACGTCCTGACTTTC. Amino acid sequence: CASSRTASGANVLTF.